The 20 T cell receptor beta chains listed next were all sequenced from one sample in a study of HIV-infected patients and healthy controls (TCRdb year 2014). The library was prepared using 5' RACE. The sample was run on an Illumina MiSeq. Reverse transcription of approximately 500 ng RNA was performed with SuperScript III using primers directed against the alpha and beta constant regions. Separate libraries for the alpha and beta chains were generated through chain-specific third strand synthesis that incorporated multiplexing indices. TCRdb trimmed the raw reads at Q25, called clones with MiXCR and kept productive beta chains. Under each unique CDR3 protein, matching rows form one entry showing the most common genes and DNA. The sample yields roughly 9,700 distinct CDR3 sequences; roughly 8% were counted once. About 3.5% of the sample comes from the top ten. Whole blood was used without fractionating the cells, so the repertoire represented all peripheral T cells without sorting.

Source material: blood. The receptors originated from an adult in good health.

As for this clonotype: A much larger clone lies a single base off, so this may be a read error. The chain uses TRBV19 and TRBJ1-5; D perhaps matches TRBD1 (6 bases). Germline-derived CDR1 and CDR2 are LNHDA and SQIVND (reference sequence). There are 13 residues in the CDR3. In nucleotides, the CDR3 is TGTGCCAGTGGATTACAGGGTAATCAGACCCAGCATTTT. It translates to CASGLQGNQTQHF.

V gene TRBV11-2 combines with J gene TRBJ2-1; 7 nucleotides match TRBD2. Trimming at V came to 5 bases and at J to 6 bases, leaving 7 bases not matched to a gene. Germline loops: CDR1 SGHAT, CDR2 FQNNGV. The CDR3 has 14 residues. This CDR3 is CASSRGEILNEQFF. DNA for the CDR3: TGTGCCAGCAGCCGGGGGGAGATTCTCAATGAGCAGTTCTTC.

This clonotype was seen ten or more times. The rearrangement links TRBV6-1 to TRBJ1-1; 10 bases match TRBD1. Germline CDR1 is MNHNS and CDR2 is SASEGT. The CDR3 has 13 amino acids. The V gene end was trimmed by 3 bases and the J gene end by 8 bases; junction bases not matched to a gene: 3. In DNA form, the CDR3 reads TGTGCCAGCAGTGAGGGACAGGGGTTCGAAGCTTTCTTT. It encodes CASSEGQGFEAFF.

This clonotype is categorized as medium-sized. V and J are TRBV5-1 and TRBJ1-2, with 8 bases matching TRBD1. CDR3 size: 15 residues. Unmatched junction bases numbered 4, after V lost 0 bases and J lost 3 bases. Germline CDR1 reads SGHRS; CDR2 reads YFSETQ. The CDR3 here is CASSLVQGAYYGYTF. The DNA of the CDR3 is TGCGCCAGCAGCTTGGTTCAGGGGGCATACTATGGCTACACCTTC. The variable domain in full, completed from reference TRBV5-1 and TRBJ1-2, reads KAGVTQTPRYLIKTRGQQVTLSCSPISGHRSVSWYQQTPGQGLQFLFEYFSETQRNKGNFPGRFSGRQFSNSRSEMNVSTLELGDSALYLCASSLVQGAYYGYTFGSGTRLTVV.

By its share, this clonotype is medium-sized. The gene calls are TRBV5-5 and TRBJ1-5; D remains ambiguous. The V gene's germline CDR1 is SGHKS and CDR2 YYEKEE (reference sequence). The CDR3 totals 14 residues. V lost 2 bases and J 6 bases, leaving 12 bases between the germline ends. The CDR3 spells CASSFWEGSQPQHF. The DNA of the CDR3 is TGTGCCAGCAGCTTTTGGGAGGGTAGTCAGCCCCAGCATTTT.

Worth noting for this clonotype: A read error may explain this, as a much larger clone is one base away. Likely a read error: the CDR3 ends without its conserved phenylalanine or tryptophan. The J gene is TRBJ2-1, the V gene TRBV6-5, with D unclear. Germline values: CDR1 MNHEY, CDR2 SVGAGI. The CDR3 spans 12 residues. V dropped 8 bases and J dropped 7 bases, with 12 bases sitting between them. In nucleotides, the CDR3 is TGTGCCAGCGCCACTTCGGATAATGAGCAGTTCTTA. It codes for CASATSDNEQFL.

Judged by abundance, this clonotype is medium-sized. This chain connects TRBV27 to TRBJ2-3, with D possibly called TRBD1 or TRBD2 (5 bases each). With 4 bases removed from V and 4 bases from J, the gap between germline ends came to 9 bases. The CDR3 totals 13 residues. Germline-derived CDR1 and CDR2 are MNHEY and SMNVEV (reference sequence). As DNA, the CDR3 is TGTGCCAGCAGTTCAGGGAGCGCAGATACGCAGTATTTT. This sequence encodes CASSSGSADTQYF.

Within the sample, this clonotype is medium-sized. The chain combines TRBV5-1 with TRBJ1-6; 11 positions agree with TRBD1. With V trimmed by 1 base and J by 10 bases, 7 bases remained unmatched. This CDR3 contains 16 residues. Germline CDR1 reads SGHRS; CDR2 reads YFSETQ. The CDR3 loop reads CASSLTPGQGGSPLHF. CDR3 DNA sequence: TGCGCCAGCAGCTTGACACCGGGACAGGGGGGATCACCCCTCCACTTT.

This clonotype has only a few counts. This chain links TRBV12-3 or TRBV12-4 with TRBJ1-3; D gene ambiguous. The ends were cut back, 7 bases at V and 0 bases at J, with 10 bases in the middle. The CDR3 length is 14 residues. CDR3 coding DNA: TGTGCCAGCACCTTCTTCGGCTCTGGAAACACCATATATTTT. Amino acid sequence: CASTFFGSGNTIYF.

In the case of this clonotype: This may stem from a read error, because a much larger clone lies one nucleotide away. CDR3 region: CAISESDYEQYF. Here the CDR3 DNA reads TGTGCCATCAGTGAGTCGGACTACGAGCAGTACTTC. The J gene is TRBJ2-7, the V gene TRBV10-3; D remains ambiguous. Trimming shortened V by 0 bases and J by 3 bases, and 3 bases separated the two germline ends. Germline CDR1 ENHRY, CDR2 SYGVKD. The CDR3 consists of 12 residues.

This clonotype appeared a few times. The rearrangement links TRBV20-1 to TRBJ2-6; D is undetermined. This CDR3 contains 16 residues. Trimming removed 0 bases at V and 0 bases at J, with 9 bases between. The germline V gene encodes CDR1 DFQATT and CDR2 SNEGSKA (reference sequence). The CDR3 nucleotides read TGCAGTGCTAGAGATCGGGTTTACTCTGGGGCCAACGTCCTGACTTTC. It encodes CSARDRVYSGANVLTF.

There are many counts of this clonotype. V gene TRBV6-5 combines with J gene TRBJ1-2; TRBD1 agrees at 8 bases. The CDR3 covers 16 residues. Trimming at V came to 6 bases and at J to 2 bases, leaving 11 bases not matched to a gene. CDR1 is MNHEY, CDR2 SVGAGI, per germline. In DNA, the CDR3 is TGTGCCAGCAGCCCGACCCTAAGACAGGGGAACTATGGCTACACCTTC. Encoded protein: CASSPTLRQGNYGYTF.

The J gene is TRBJ2-3, the V gene TRBV30; no firm D call. The V gene lost 5 bases and the J gene lost 6 bases, with 12 bases spanning the gap. The germline gives CDR1 GTSNPN, CDR2 SVGIG (reference sequence). The CDR3 totals 12 residues. The chain's CDR3 is CAWSPIWDTQYF. CDR3 bases: TGTGCCTGGTCACCTATTTGGGATACGCAGTATTTT.

In this sample, this clonotype turned up many times. The genes are TRBV5-7 and TRBJ1-6; D is unclear. TRBV5-7 is flagged as an ORF with uncertain function. The V gene lost 0 bases and the J gene lost 7 bases, with 8 bases spanning the gap. This CDR3 region has 14 residues. The CDR3 loop reads CASSLGSPNSPLHF. CDR3 DNA sequence: TGTGCCAGCAGCTTGGGCTCCCCGAATTCACCCCTCCACTTT.

At least ten counts were recorded for this clonotype. CDR3 region: CASNDGTPMNTEAFF. For the CDR3, the DNA is TGTGCCAGTAATGATGGGACACCAATGAACACTGAAGCTTTCTTT. The chain combines TRBV19 with TRBJ1-1; a weak D match, TRBD1 (6 bases). Germline-derived CDR1 and CDR2 are LNHDA and SQIVND (reference sequence). Between the trimmed V and J ends, which lost 7 bases and 0 bases, there was a span of 15 bases. The CDR3 contains 15 residues. The full variable domain, in which reference TRBV19 and TRBJ1-1 provide the parts outside the CDR3, is DGGITQSPKYLFRKEGQNVTLSCEQNLNHDAMYWYRQDPGQGLRLIYYSQIVNDFQKGDIAEGYSVSREKKESFPLTVTSAQKNPTAFYLCASNDGTPMNTEAFFGQGTRLTVV.

In its sample, this clonotype ranks as medium-sized. The chain links TRBV20-1 to TRBJ1-5; 8 bases line up with TRBD1. The J segment lost 1 base and the V segment lost 3 bases, leaving 5 bases of the junction unmatched. There are 15 residues in the CDR3. Germline V gene sequence: CDR1 DFQATT, CDR2 SNEGSKA (reference sequence). CDR3 in DNA: TGCAGTGCTAGGGCAGGGGGCTGGAGCAATCAGCCCCAGCATTTT. Translating gives CSARAGGWSNQPQHF.

This clonotype is deemed medium-sized. This chain connects TRBV6-5 to TRBJ1-6; TRBD1 might be the D (6 bases). CDR1 MNHEY and CDR2 SVGAGI come from the germline V gene. V lost 0 bases, J lost 7 bases, and 13 bases lay in between. CDR3 length: 16 residues. The CDR3 loop reads CASSYSRGAANSPLHF. Here the CDR3 DNA reads TGTGCCAGCAGTTACTCGAGGGGGGCGGCAAATTCACCCCTCCACTTT.

By sample fraction, this clonotype is medium-sized. The rearrangement uses TRBV10-1 and TRBJ2-3, with TRBD2 identical over 10 bases. J was trimmed by 4 bases and V by 0 bases; bases with no gene match: 1. The CDR3 is 15 residues long. Germline loops: CDR1 WNHNN, CDR2 SYGVQD (reference sequence). CDR3 residues: CASSESSGGADTQYF. The CDR3 DNA reads as TGCGCCAGCAGTGAGTCCAGCGGGGGGGCAGATACGCAGTATTTT.

CDR3 residues: CASSEDRPSGDTQYF. CDR3 DNA sequence: TGTGCCAGCAGTGAAGATAGGCCCTCCGGGGATACGCAGTATTTT. The chain links TRBV2 to TRBJ2-3; no definite D call. This CDR3 comprises 15 residues. V lost 1 base and J lost 6, with 14 bases in between. CDR1 and CDR2 (germline): SNHLY, FYNNEI.

This clonotype was counted many times. V and J are TRBV10-1 and TRBJ1-1; the match to TRBD1 covers 7 bases. With 2 bases clipped from V and 6 bases from J, the junction kept 9 bases outside the gene matches. Germline CDR1 and CDR2: WNHNN and SYGVQD (reference sequence). This CDR3 contains 15 residues. The CDR3 protein is CASSETTGTKSEAFF. The DNA of the CDR3 is TGCGCCAGCAGTGAGACGACAGGGACGAAGTCTGAAGCTTTCTTT.